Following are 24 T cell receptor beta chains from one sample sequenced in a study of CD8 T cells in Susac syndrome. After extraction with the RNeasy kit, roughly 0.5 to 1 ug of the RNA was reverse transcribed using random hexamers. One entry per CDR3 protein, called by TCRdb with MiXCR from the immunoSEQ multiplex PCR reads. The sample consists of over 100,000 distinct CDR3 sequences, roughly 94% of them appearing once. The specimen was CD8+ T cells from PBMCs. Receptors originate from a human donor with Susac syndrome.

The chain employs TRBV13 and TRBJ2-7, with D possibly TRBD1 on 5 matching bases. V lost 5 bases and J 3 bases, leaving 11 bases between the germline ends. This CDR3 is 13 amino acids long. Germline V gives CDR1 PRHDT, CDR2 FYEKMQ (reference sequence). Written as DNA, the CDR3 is TGTGCCAGCAGCCCCTTCCAGGGCTACGAGCAGTACTTC. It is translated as CASSPFQGYEQYF.

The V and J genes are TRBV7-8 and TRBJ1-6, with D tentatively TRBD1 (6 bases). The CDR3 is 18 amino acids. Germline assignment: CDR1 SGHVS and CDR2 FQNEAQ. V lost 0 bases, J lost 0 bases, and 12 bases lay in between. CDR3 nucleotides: TGTGCCAGCAGCTTAGCGGGGGCCTGGAGCTCCTATAATTCACCCCTCCACTTT. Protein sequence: CASSLAGAWSSYNSPLHF. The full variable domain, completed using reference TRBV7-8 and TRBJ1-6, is GAGVSQSPRYKVAKRGQDVALRCDPISGHVSLFWYQQALGQGPEFLTYFQNEAQLDKSGLPSDRFFAERPEGSVSTLKIQRTQQEDSAVYLCASSLAGAWSSYNSPLHFGNGTRLTVT.

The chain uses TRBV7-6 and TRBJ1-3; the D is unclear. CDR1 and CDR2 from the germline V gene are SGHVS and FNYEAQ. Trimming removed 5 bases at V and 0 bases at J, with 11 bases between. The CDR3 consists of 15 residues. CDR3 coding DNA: TGTGCCAGCAGCGCGGGCTTCGTCTCTGGAAACACCATATATTTT. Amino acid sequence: CASSAGFVSGNTIYF. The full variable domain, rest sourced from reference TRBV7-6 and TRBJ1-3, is GAGVSQSPRYKVTKRGQDVALRCDPISGHVSLYWYRQALGQGPEFLTYFNYEAQQDKSGLPNDRFSAERPEGSISTLTIQRTEQRDSAMYRCASSAGFVSGNTIYFGEGSWLTVV.

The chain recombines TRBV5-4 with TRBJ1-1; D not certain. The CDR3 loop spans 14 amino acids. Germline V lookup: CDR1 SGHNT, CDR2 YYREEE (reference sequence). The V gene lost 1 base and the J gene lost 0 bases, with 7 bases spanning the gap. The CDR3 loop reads CASSLRSMNTEAFF. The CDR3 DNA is TGTGCCAGCAGCTTGCGGTCCATGAACACTGAAGCTTTCTTT.

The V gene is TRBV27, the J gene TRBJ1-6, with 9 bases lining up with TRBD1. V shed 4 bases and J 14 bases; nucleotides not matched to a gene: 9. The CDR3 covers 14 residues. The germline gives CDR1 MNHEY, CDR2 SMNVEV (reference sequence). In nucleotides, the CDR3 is TGTGCCAGCAGTTGGGGACAGGGCCGGTCGGCCCTCCACTTT. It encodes CASSWGQGRSALHF.

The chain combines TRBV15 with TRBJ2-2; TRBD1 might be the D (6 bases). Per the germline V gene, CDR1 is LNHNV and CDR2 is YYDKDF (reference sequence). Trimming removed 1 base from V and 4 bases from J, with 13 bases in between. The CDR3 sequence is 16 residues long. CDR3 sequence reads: CATSRVAGALTGELFF. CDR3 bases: TGTGCCACCAGCAGAGTGGCAGGGGCTCTCACCGGGGAGCTGTTTTTT.

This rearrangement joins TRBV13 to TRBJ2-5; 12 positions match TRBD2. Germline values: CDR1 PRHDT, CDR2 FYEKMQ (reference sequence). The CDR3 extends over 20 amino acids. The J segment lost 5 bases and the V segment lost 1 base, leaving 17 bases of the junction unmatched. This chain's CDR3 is CASSLDKTSGGLASRETQYF. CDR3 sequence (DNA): TGTGCCAGCAGCTTAGATAAGACTAGCGGGGGCCTGGCCTCCCGGGAGACCCAGTACTTC. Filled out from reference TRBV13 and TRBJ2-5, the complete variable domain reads AAGVIQSPRHLIKEKRETATLKCYPIPRHDTVYWYQQGPGQDPQFLISFYEKMQSDKGSIPDRFSAQQFSDYHSELNMSSLELGDSALYFCASSLDKTSGGLASRETQYFGPGTRLLVL.

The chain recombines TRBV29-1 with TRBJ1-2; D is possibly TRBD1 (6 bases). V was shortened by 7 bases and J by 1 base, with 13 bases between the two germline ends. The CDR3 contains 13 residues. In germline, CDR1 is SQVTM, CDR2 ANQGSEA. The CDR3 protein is CSGLTGHNYGYTF. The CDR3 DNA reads TGCAGCGGCCTAACAGGGCATAACTATGGCTACACCTTC. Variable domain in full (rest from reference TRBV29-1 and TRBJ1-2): SAVISQKPSRDICQRGTSLTIQCQVDSQVTMMFWYRQQPGQSLTLIATANQGSEATYESGFVIDKFPISRPNLTFSTLTVSNMSPEDSSIYLCSGLTGHNYGYTFGSGTRLTVV.

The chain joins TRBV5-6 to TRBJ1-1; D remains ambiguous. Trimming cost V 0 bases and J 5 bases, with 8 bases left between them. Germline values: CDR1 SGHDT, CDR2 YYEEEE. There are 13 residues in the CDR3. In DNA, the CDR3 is TGTGCCAGCAGCTTGGTATGGGATACTGAAGCTTTCTTT. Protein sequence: CASSLVWDTEAFF.

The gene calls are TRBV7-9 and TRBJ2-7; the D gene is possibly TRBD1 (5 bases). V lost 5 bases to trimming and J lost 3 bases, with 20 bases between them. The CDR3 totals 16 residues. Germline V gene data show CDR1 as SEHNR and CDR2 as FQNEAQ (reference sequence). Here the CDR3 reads CASSQGLRPPLYEQYF. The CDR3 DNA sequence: TGTGCCAGCAGCCAGGGTCTGCGACCTCCCCTCTACGAGCAGTACTTC.

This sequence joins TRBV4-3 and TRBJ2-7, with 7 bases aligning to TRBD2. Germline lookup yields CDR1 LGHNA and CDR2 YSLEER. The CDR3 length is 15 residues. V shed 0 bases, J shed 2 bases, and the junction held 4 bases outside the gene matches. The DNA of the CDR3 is TGCGCCAGCAGCCAAGATCTAGCGGAGACCTACGAGCAGTACTTC. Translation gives CASSQDLAETYEQYF.

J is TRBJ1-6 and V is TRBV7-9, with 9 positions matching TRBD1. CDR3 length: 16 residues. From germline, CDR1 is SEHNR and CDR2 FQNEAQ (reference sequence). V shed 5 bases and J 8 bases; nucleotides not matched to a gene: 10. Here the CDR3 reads CASSSVQGQGHSPLHF. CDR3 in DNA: TGTGCCAGCAGCAGTGTCCAGGGACAGGGTCATTCACCCCTCCACTTT.

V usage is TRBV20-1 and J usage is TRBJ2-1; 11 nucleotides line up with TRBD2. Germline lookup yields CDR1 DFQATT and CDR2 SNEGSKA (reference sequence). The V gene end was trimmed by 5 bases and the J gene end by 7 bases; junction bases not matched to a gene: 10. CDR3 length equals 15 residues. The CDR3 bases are TGCAGTGCTCAGATTAGCGGGGGGGCAACAAATGAGCAGTTCTTC. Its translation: CSAQISGGATNEQFF.

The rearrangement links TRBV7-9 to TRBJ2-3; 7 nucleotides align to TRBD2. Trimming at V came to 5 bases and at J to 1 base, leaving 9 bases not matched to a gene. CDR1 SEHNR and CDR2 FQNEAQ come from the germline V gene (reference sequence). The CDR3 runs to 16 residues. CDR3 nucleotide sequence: TGTGCCAGCAGCCCCCTGGGCGCGGGGGGCACAGATACGCAGTATTTT. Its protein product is CASSPLGAGGTDTQYF.

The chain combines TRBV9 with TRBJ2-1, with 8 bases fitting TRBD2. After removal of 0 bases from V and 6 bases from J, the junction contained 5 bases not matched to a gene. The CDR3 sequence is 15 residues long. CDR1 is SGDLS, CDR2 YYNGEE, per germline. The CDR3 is CASSVGGGPGNEQFF. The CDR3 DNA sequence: TGTGCCAGCAGCGTAGGCGGGGGGCCCGGCAATGAGCAGTTCTTC.

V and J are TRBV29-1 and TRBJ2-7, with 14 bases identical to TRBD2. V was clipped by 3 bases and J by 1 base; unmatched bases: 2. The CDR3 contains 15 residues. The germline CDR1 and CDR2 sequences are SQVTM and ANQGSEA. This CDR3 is CSVDGLAGGSYEQYF. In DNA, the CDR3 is TGCAGCGTTGACGGACTAGCGGGGGGTTCCTACGAGCAGTACTTC.

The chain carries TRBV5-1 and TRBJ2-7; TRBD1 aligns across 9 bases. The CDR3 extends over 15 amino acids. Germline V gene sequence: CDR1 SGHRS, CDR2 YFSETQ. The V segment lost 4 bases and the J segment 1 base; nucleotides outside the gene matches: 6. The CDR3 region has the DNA TGCGCCAGCAGCCCTAGGGACAGGGATTCCTACGAGCAGTACTTC. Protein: CASSPRDRDSYEQYF.

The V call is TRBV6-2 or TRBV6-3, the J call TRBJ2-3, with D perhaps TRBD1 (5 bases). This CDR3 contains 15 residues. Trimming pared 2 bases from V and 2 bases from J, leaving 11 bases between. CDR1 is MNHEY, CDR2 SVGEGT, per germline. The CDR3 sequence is CASSYMGRYTDTQYF. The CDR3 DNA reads TGTGCCAGCAGTTACATGGGGCGTTACACAGATACGCAGTATTTT.

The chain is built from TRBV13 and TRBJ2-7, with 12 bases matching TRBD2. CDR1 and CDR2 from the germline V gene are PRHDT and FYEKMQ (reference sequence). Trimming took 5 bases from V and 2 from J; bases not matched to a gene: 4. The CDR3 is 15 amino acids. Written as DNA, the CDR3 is TGTGCCAGCAGCCCAAGGACTAGCGGGGCCTACGAGCAGTACTTC. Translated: CASSPRTSGAYEQYF.

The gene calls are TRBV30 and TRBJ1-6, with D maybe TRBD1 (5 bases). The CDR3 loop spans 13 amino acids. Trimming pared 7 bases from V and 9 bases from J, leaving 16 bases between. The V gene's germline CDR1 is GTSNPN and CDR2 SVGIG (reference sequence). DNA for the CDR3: TGTGCCTACTCCGACAGCCAGAGTTCACCCCTCCACTTT. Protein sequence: CAYSDSQSSPLHF.

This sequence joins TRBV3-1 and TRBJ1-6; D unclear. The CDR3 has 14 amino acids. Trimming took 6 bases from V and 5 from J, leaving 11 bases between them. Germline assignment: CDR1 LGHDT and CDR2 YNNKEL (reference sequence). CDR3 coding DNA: TGTGCCAGCAGTGTCGGACGGAATAATTCACCCCTCCACTTT. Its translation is CASSVGRNNSPLHF. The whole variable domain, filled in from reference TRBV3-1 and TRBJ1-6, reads DTAVSQTPKYLVTQMGNDKSIKCEQNLGHDTMYWYKQDSKKFLKIMFSYNNKELIINETVPNRFSPKSPDKAHLNLHINSLELGDSAVYFCASSVGRNNSPLHFGNGTRLTVT.

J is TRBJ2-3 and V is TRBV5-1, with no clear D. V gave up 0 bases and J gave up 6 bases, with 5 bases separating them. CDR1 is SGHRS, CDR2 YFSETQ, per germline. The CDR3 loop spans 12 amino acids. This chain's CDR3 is CASSLEWDTQYF. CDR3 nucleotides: TGCGCCAGCAGCTTGGAGTGGGATACGCAGTATTTT.

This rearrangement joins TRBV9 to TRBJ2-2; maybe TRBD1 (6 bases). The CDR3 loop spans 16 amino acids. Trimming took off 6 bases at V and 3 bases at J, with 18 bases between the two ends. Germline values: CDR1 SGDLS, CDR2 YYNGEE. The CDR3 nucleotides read TGTGCCAGCACCGCATTACAGGGCAGCGACACCGGGGAGCTGTTTTTT. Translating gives CASTALQGSDTGELFF.

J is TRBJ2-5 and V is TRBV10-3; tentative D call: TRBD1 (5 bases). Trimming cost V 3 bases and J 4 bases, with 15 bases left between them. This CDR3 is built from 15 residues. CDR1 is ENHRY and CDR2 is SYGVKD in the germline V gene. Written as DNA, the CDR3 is TGTGCCATCAGTGATTTGGGGCTACAAGGAGAGACCCAGTACTTC. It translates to CAISDLGLQGETQYF.